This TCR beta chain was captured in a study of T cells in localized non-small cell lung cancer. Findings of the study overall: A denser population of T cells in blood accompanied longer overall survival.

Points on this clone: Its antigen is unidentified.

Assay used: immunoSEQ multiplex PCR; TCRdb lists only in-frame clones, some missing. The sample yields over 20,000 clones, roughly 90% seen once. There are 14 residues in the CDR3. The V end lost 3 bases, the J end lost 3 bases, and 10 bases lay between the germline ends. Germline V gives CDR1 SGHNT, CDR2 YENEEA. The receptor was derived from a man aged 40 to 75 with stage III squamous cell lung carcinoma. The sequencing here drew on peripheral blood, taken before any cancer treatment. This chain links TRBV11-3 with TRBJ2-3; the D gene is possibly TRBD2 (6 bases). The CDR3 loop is CASSFGGNTDTQYF. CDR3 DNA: TGTGCCAGCAGCTTCGGCGGGAATACAGATACGCAGTATTTT.